The clone carrying this TCR beta chain was observed a handful of times. This sample stems from a study of shared clonotypes between healthy human individuals. On the study more broadly: Aged between 18 and 49, the donors were a couple of women and a few men.

Here immunoSEQ multiplex PCR was the method, and the copy in TCRdb shows in-frame clones only, minus some. Counted here are around 1 million clones, roughly 72% occurring once; the ten biggest clones make up approximately 1.5%. V dropped 1 base and J dropped 6 bases, with 9 bases sitting between them. Germline loops: CDR1 SEHNR, CDR2 FQNEAQ (reference sequence). This CDR3 has 14 amino acids. The clonotype originates from a man aged 18 to 29 in good health. Source material: memory CD4+ T cells sorted from blood. Sample subset: CD45RA-negative fraction. The rearrangement uses TRBV7-9 and TRBJ1-4, with D hard to call. This CDR3 is CASSLVGFDEKLFF. The CDR3 DNA reads TGTGCCAGCAGCTTAGTAGGGTTCGATGAAAAACTGTTTTTT. The whole variable domain, remainder taken from reference TRBV7-9 and TRBJ1-4, is DTGVSQNPRHKITKRGQNVTFRCDPISEHNRLYWYRQTLGQGPEFLTYFQNEAQLEKSRLLSDRFSAERPKGSFSTLEIQRTEQGDSAMYLCASSLVGFDEKLFFGSGTQLSVL.